This T cell receptor beta chain comes out of a study of control samples from healthy donors and cancer patients. This table comes from immunoSEQ multiplex PCR, and its TCRdb copy is limited to in-frame clones, with some not included. The sample yields roughly 76,000 clones, approximately 94% seen once. The germline V gene has CDR1 SGHTA and CDR2 FQGNSA. The CDR3 consists of 15 residues. Trimming shortened V by 11 bases and J by 5 bases, and 24 bases separated the two germline ends. This chain links TRBV7-2 with TRBJ2-5; either TRBD1 or TRBD2 may fit D (6 bases each). This clonotype originated in a woman under 30 in good health. The specimen sequenced was blood. In nucleotides, the CDR3 is TGTGCCGGATCCGTGGGGGCGGGGAAATATGAGACCCAGTACTTC. Its protein product is CAGSVGAGKYETQYF.